The next 6 T cell receptor beta chains were all read from a single sample in a study of cytomegalovirus exposure and HLA in healthy donors. PCR amplification relied on 60 Vbeta primers (plus 13 Jbeta primers). Some clones are missing from TCRdb's copy, which holds only in-frame ones; the method was immunoSEQ multiplex PCR. This sample has under 130,000 clones, with roughly 80% found just once. The sequenced sample consisted of PBMCs. These receptors came from a man younger than 40 in good health and CMV-seropositive.

This chain connects TRBV30 to TRBJ2-5; perhaps TRBD1 as D (5 bases). This CDR3 spans 11 amino acids. The germline V and J ends were trimmed by 4 bases and 2 bases, with 5 bases remaining between them. Germline CDR1 reads GTSNPN; CDR2 reads SVGIG (reference sequence). The CDR3 nucleotides read TGTGCCTGGACAGGGCAAGAGACCCAGTACTTC. Translation gives CAWTGQETQYF. Variable domain in full (rest from reference TRBV30 and TRBJ2-5): SQTIHQWPATLVQPVGSPLSLECTVEGTSNPNLYWYRQAAGRGLQLLFYSVGIGQISSEVPQNLSASRPQDRQFILSSKKLLLSDSGFYLCAWTGQETQYFGPGTRLLVL.

The rearrangement links TRBV5-1 to TRBJ2-5; D perhaps matches TRBD2 (6 bases). This CDR3 region has 14 residues. V lost 4 bases, J lost 2 bases, and 12 bases lay in between. The germline CDR1 and CDR2 sequences are SGHRS and YFSETQ. This chain's CDR3 is CASSRRGKQETQYF. CDR3 nucleotides: TGCGCCAGCAGCCGACGGGGGAAACAAGAGACCCAGTACTTC.

This clone has only one observation. The rearrangement joins TRBV25-1 to TRBJ1-5; TRBD1 is a possible D gene (5 bases). The CDR3 contains 14 residues. V was shortened by 3 bases and J by 3 bases, with 9 bases between the two germline ends. CDR1 MGHDK and CDR2 SYGVNS come from the germline V gene. This chain's CDR3 is CASSDAGPNQPQHF. For the CDR3, the DNA is TGTGCCAGCAGTGATGCGGGACCCAATCAGCCCCAGCATTTT.

The CDR3 DNA follows: TGCGCCAGCAGCCCCGGGGGGTCCGTTAACTATGGCTACACCTTC. Residues: CASSPGGSVNYGYTF. This chain joins TRBV5-1 and TRBJ1-2; D is perhaps TRBD1 (5 bases). This CDR3 has 15 amino acids. Trimming took off 4 bases at V and 1 base at J, with 14 bases between the two ends. Germline-derived CDR1 and CDR2 are SGHRS and YFSETQ.

The chain is built from TRBV4-1 and TRBJ1-2; possibly TRBD1 for D (6 bases). Trimming shortened V by 1 base and J by 3 bases, and 12 bases separated the two germline ends. Germline CDR1 and CDR2: MGHRA and YSYEKL. CDR3 length: 15 amino acids. Here the CDR3 DNA reads TGCGCCAGCAGCCAAGTTCTTCCAGGGGACTATGGCTACACCTTC. As protein: CASSQVLPGDYGYTF.

This clone turned up a few times. One end of the junction fails to match germline, which may point to a read error. The chain is built from TRBV6-6 and TRBJ1-1; 8 bases are shared with TRBD1. CDR3 size: 13 residues. Germline V gives CDR1 MNHNY, CDR2 SVGAGI (reference sequence). Here the CDR3 reads CASSYSKAGQGIF. The CDR3 DNA follows: TGTGCCAGCAGTTACTCCAAAGCAGGACAGGGAATCTTT.